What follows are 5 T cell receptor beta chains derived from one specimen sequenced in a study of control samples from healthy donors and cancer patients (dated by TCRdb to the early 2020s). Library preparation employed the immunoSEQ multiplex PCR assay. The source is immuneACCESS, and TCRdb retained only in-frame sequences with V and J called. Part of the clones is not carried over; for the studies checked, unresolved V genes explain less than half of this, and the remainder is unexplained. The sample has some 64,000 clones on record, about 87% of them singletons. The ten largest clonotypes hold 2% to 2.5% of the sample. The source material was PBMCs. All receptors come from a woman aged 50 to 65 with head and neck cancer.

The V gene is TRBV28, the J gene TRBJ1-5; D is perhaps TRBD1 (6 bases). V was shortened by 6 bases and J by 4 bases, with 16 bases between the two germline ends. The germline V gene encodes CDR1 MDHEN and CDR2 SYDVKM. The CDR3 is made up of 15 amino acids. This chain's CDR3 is CASRPRNRANQPQHF. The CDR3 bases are TGTGCCAGCAGACCCCGGAACAGGGCGAATCAGCCCCAGCATTTT.

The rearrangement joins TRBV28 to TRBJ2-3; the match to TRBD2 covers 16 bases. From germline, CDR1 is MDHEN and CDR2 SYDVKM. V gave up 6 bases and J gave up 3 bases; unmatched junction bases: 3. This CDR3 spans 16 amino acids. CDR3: CASRGTSGGATDTQYF. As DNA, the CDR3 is TGTGCCAGCAGGGGGACTAGCGGGGGGGCGACAGATACGCAGTATTTT.

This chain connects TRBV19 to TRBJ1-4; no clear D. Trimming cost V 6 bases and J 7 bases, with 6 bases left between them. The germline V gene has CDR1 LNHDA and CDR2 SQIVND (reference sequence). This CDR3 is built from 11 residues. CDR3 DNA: TGTGCCAGTAGCTCCCTTGAAAAACTGTTTTTT. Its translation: CASSSLEKLFF.

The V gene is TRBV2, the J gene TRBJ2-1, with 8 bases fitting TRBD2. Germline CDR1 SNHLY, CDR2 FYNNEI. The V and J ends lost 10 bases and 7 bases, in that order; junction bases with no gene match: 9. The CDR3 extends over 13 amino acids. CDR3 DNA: TGTGCCATCCGGGGGGGCCAAGAGAATGAGCAGTTCTTC. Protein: CAIRGGQENEQFF.

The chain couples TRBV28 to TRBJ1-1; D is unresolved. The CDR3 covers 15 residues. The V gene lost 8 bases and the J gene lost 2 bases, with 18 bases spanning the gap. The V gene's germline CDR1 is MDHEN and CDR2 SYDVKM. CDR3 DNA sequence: TGTGCCAGCTATAGTGCCGGCAGGACTAACACTGAAGCTTTCTTT. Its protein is CASYSAGRTNTEAFF.